This record covers a single TCR beta chain. What it binds is not known. The data are from a study of T cell repertoires in cytomegalovirus infection. TCRdb re-analysed the reads in MiXCR, keeping a single row per CDR3 protein. The sample lists about 830,000 distinct CDR3 sequences, around a third seen once, with about an eighth in the top ten. V dropped 3 bases and J dropped 1; count of bases not matched to a gene: 13. This CDR3 is built from 18 residues. Per germline, CDR1 SNHLY and CDR2 FYNNEI. The sample was cultured CD8+ T cells from PBMCs, taken from culture after CMV antigen stimulation. The rearrangement joins TRBV2 to TRBJ2-5, with 8 bases that match TRBD1. The sequence was collected from a human donor in good health (CMV status not recorded). Some clones in this sample may be carry-over from other donors' samples. CDR3 loop: CASSDRQGKLGAQETQYF. As DNA, the CDR3 is TGTGCCAGCAGTGACCGACAGGGGAAATTGGGGGCCCAAGAGACCCAGTACTTC.